This T cell receptor (beta chain) was identified during a study of T cells in Graves' hyperthyroidism and ophthalmopathy. Germline V CDR1 and CDR2: DFQATT, SNEGSKA (reference sequence). The CDR3 spans 15 residues. Trimming removed 5 bases from V and 0 bases from J, with 14 bases in between. Amplification of TCR beta CDR3 regions was performed using RNA transcripts as template. The primer set for the first-round RT-PCR of the TCR CDR3 was HTBI. TCRdb re-called the multiplex PCR reads with MiXCR, one entry per CDR3 protein. The table has 350,000 to 500,000 distinct CDR3 sequences, roughly an eighth seen once. This clonotype was picked up a small number of times. Its antigen is still unknown. Study-level results: Most expanded thyroid clonotypes above 0.001 also appeared in blood.

Absence of ophthalmopathy progression within 18 months defined stable Graves' hyperthyroidism. A patient was excluded if there was uncontrolled infection, other autoimmune disease, pregnancy or lactation. The J gene is TRBJ2-1, the V gene TRBV20-1; D is unresolved. The sequencing input was blood. This receptor was obtained from a woman between 18 and 30 years old with Graves' hyperthyroidism. Written as DNA, the CDR3 is TGCAGTGCTGGGCCCGACTGGAGCTCCTACAATGAGCAGTTCTTC. Its protein product is CSAGPDWSSYNEQFF.